These 24 T cell receptor beta chains share one sample of origin, sequenced in a study of blood T cell repertoires in COVID-19. Assay: immunoSEQ multiplex PCR; the TCRdb copy retains only in-frame clones and omits some. The repertoire holds about 130,000 clones, with roughly 83% as singletons. The specimen was peripheral blood. The receptors originated from a man aged 40-55 years with active or convalescent COVID-19.

The gene calls are TRBV6-5 and TRBJ1-2, with unresolved D. V was pared by 2 bases and J by 6 bases, with 13 bases between. Germline CDR1 and CDR2: MNHEY and SVGAGI. The CDR3 is made up of 14 amino acids. CDR3 residues: CASSYGGEVDGYTF. CDR3 sequence (DNA): TGTGCCAGCAGTTACGGCGGGGAAGTGGATGGCTACACCTTC.

This chain joins TRBV5-1 and TRBJ1-5; possible D gene TRBD1, 6 bases. The ends were cut back, 0 bases at V and 3 bases at J, with 13 bases in the middle. The length of the CDR3 is 16 residues. Germline V gene sequence: CDR1 SGHRS, CDR2 YFSETQ. CDR3 bases: TGCGCCAGCAGCTTGGAGGGCAGGGGTACCAATCAGCCCCAGCATTTT. As protein: CASSLEGRGTNQPQHF.

This chain links TRBV28 with TRBJ2-6; 7 bases line up with TRBD2. Per the germline V gene, CDR1 is MDHEN and CDR2 is SYDVKM. J gave up 0 bases and V 6 bases, and 14 bases lay outside the gene matches. This CDR3 region has 19 residues. In DNA form, the CDR3 reads TGTGCCAGCAGGGCAGGGAGCCAGCGGGGTCCCTCTGGGGCCAACGTCCTGACTTTC. Translating gives CASRAGSQRGPSGANVLTF.

V gene TRBV3-1 (or the pseudogene TRBV3-2) combines with J gene TRBJ1-1, with D possibly TRBD1 on 6 matching bases. CDR1 LGHDT and CDR2 YNNKEL come from the germline V gene (reference sequence). This CDR3 has 14 amino acids. The germline V and J ends were trimmed by 8 bases and 5 bases, with 18 bases remaining between them. Here the CDR3 reads CASALRQVGTEAFF. The DNA of the CDR3 is TGTGCCAGCGCCCTAAGACAGGTCGGGACTGAAGCTTTCTTT.

V gene TRBV5-1 combines with J gene TRBJ2-5, with a tentative D call TRBD2 (6 bases). The CDR3 covers 14 residues. Germline V gene sequence: CDR1 SGHRS, CDR2 YFSETQ. Trimming cost V 4 bases and J 5 bases, with 15 bases left between them. CDR3 in DNA: TGCGCCAGCAGCCCGAGGGACCGGGGGGAGACCCAGTACTTC. Translation: CASSPRDRGETQYF. Together with reference TRBV5-1 and TRBJ2-5, the CDR3 gives the full variable domain: KAGVTQTPRYLIKTRGQQVTLSCSPISGHRSVSWYQQTPGQGLQFLFEYFSETQRNKGNFPGRFSGRQFSNSRSEMNVSTLELGDSALYLCASSPRDRGETQYFGPGTRLLVL.

This clone was counted a few times. The gene calls are TRBV4-2 and TRBJ1-5; D call uncertain. The V end lost 1 base, the J end lost 11 bases, and 15 bases lay between the germline ends. In germline, CDR1 is LGHNA, CDR2 YNFKEQ. The CDR3 is 14 residues long. As DNA, the CDR3 is TGTGCCAGCAGCCAAGTGGGAATGGGAGCGGCCCAGCATTTT. Translation: CASSQVGMGAAQHF.

The CDR3 sequence is CASSLGRQGMGTDTQYF. The CDR3 region has the DNA TGCGCCAGCAGCTTGGGCCGACAGGGGATGGGCACAGATACGCAGTATTTT. This chain uses TRBV5-1 with TRBJ2-3; 8 nucleotides align to TRBD1. Looked up from germline, CDR1 is SGHRS and CDR2 is YFSETQ. This CDR3 spans 17 amino acids. V lost 0 bases, J lost 1 base, and 7 bases stayed unmatched.

The chain recombines TRBV29-1 with TRBJ1-2; perhaps TRBD1 as D (6 bases). CDR3 length equals 14 residues. V lost 4 bases and J lost 6, with 18 bases in between. The germline gives CDR1 SQVTM, CDR2 ANQGSEA. CDR3 loop: CSVVSGGGYNGYTF. The CDR3 DNA sequence: TGCAGCGTTGTGTCTGGGGGGGGCTATAATGGCTACACCTTC. Together with reference TRBV29-1 and TRBJ1-2, the CDR3 gives the full variable domain: SAVISQKPSRDICQRGTSLTIQCQVDSQVTMMFWYRQQPGQSLTLIATANQGSEATYESGFVIDKFPISRPNLTFSTLTVSNMSPEDSSIYLCSVVSGGGYNGYTFGSGTRLTVV.

The rearrangement joins TRBV3-1 (or the pseudogene TRBV3-2) to TRBJ1-2; tentatively, D is TRBD1 (6 bases). V was clipped by 2 bases and J by 6 bases, with 10 bases between them. The CDR3 has 13 amino acids. Germline CDR1 reads LGHDT; CDR2 reads YNNKEL (reference sequence). The CDR3 DNA follows: TGTGCCAGCAGCCAAACACAGGGCGATGGCTACACCTTC. Translating gives CASSQTQGDGYTF.

The rearrangement joins TRBV6-1 to TRBJ2-7; no firm D call. This CDR3 is built from 12 residues. Trimming pared 3 bases from V and 3 bases from J, leaving 6 bases between. CDR1 is MNHNS, CDR2 SASEGT, per germline. This chain's CDR3 is CASSDPFYEQYF. CDR3 bases: TGTGCCAGCAGTGACCCTTTCTACGAGCAGTACTTC.

The chain employs TRBV25-1 and TRBJ2-5; no clear D gene. The CDR3 is 11 amino acids. CDR1 MGHDK and CDR2 SYGVNS come from the germline V gene. V was clipped by 8 bases and J by 5 bases, with 9 bases between them. CDR3 DNA: TGTGCCAGCTCTCTCGGGGAGACCCAGTACTTC. Protein: CASSLGETQYF.

This rearrangement joins TRBV27 to TRBJ1-6, with unresolved D. The CDR3 is made up of 13 amino acids. CDR1 and CDR2 (germline): MNHEY, SMNVEV (reference sequence). Trimming took 5 bases from V and 8 from J, leaving 10 bases between them. In DNA form, the CDR3 reads TGTGCCAGCAGTGAAGGCAGGTATTCACCCCTCCACTTT. This codes for CASSEGRYSPLHF.

This chain's CDR3 is CASSLDPRVNTEAFF. The DNA for the CDR3 is TGTGCCAGCAGCTTGGATCCCAGGGTCAACACTGAAGCTTTCTTT. The chain is built from TRBV5-4 and TRBJ1-1; tentative D call: TRBD1 (5 bases). This CDR3 has 15 residues. V lost 0 bases, J lost 2 bases, and 11 bases lay in between. Germline lookup yields CDR1 SGHNT and CDR2 YYREEE (reference sequence).

The genes are TRBV6-5 and TRBJ1-5; TRBD1 agrees at 7 bases. CDR3 length equals 15 residues. The V gene end was trimmed by 5 bases and the J gene end by 4 bases; junction bases not matched to a gene: 8. Germline CDR1 reads MNHEY; CDR2 reads SVGAGI. The CDR3 protein is CASSRETGRNQPQHF. CDR3 sequence (DNA): TGTGCCAGCAGTAGAGAGACAGGGCGGAATCAGCCCCAGCATTTT.

This sequence joins TRBV6-5 and TRBJ2-3; D ambiguous. From germline, CDR1 is MNHEY and CDR2 SVGAGI. The CDR3 covers 14 residues. Trimming stripped 2 bases from V and 5 bases from J, with 11 bases between. The CDR3 sequence: CASSYHVGRDTQYF. The DNA of the CDR3 is TGTGCCAGCAGTTACCATGTTGGGCGAGATACGCAGTATTTT.

The rearrangement uses TRBV12-5 and TRBJ2-7; D is uncertain. This CDR3 comprises 15 residues. The V gene lost 0 bases and the J gene lost 1 base, with 10 bases spanning the gap. CDR1 LGHNT and CDR2 FRNRAP come from the germline V gene. The CDR3 is CASGLVRRQSYEQYF. CDR3 in DNA: TGTGCTAGTGGTTTGGTCCGGCGGCAATCCTACGAGCAGTACTTC.

This clone was found a few times. This chain connects TRBV6-1 to TRBJ2-7; 7 positions agree with TRBD1. The CDR3 extends over 12 amino acids. Trimming took 2 bases from V and 9 from J; bases not matched to a gene: 4. The V gene's germline CDR1 is MNHNS and CDR2 SASEGT. CDR3 residues: CASSELRTGQYF. CDR3 nucleotides: TGTGCCAGCAGTGAACTACGGACAGGGCAGTACTTC.

The chain links TRBV4-3 to TRBJ1-6; no firm D call. The CDR3 length is 15 residues. V was cut by 0 bases and J by 6 bases, with 9 bases left in between. Germline-derived CDR1 and CDR2 are LGHNA and YSLEER. CDR3 sequence (DNA): TGCGCCAGCAGCCAAGACGGGAAGGTTAATTCACCCCTCCACTTT. This encodes CASSQDGKVNSPLHF.

This clone has a count of ten or more. The V call is TRBV27, the J call TRBJ2-2; TRBD2 aligns across 11 bases. Germline V gene data show CDR1 as MNHEY and CDR2 as SMNVEV (reference sequence). Losses at the gene ends were 4 bases for V and 4 bases for J; bases not matched to a gene: 5. The CDR3 contains 16 residues. The CDR3 sequence: CASSYTSGSVTGELFF. CDR3 DNA sequence: TGTGCCAGCAGTTACACTAGCGGGAGCGTCACCGGGGAGCTGTTTTTT.

Remarks on this clone: The identical CDR3 is also encoded by other nucleotide sequences in the sample. The chain recombines TRBV20-1 with TRBJ2-7; TRBD2 might be the D (6 bases). This CDR3 region has 11 residues. Germline V lookup: CDR1 DFQATT, CDR2 SNEGSKA (reference sequence). The V and J ends lost 2 bases and 5 bases respectively, with 7 bases between them. The CDR3 sequence: CSARSGHEQYF. The CDR3 DNA reads as TGCAGTGCTAGAAGCGGGCACGAGCAGTACTTC.

The chain employs TRBV21-1 and TRBJ2-2; TRBD1 reflects the table's D call only, with no check against the DNA. TRBV21-1 is flagged as a pseudogene. The CDR3 loop spans 14 amino acids. This CDR3 is CASSHKRGWGELFF. Written as DNA, the CDR3 is TGTGCCAGCAGCCACAAAAGGGGTTGGGGGGAGCTGTTTTTT.

The gene calls are TRBV5-4 and TRBJ1-2, with TRBD1 matching 7 bases. The CDR3 spans 15 residues. The ends lost 0 bases at V and 3 bases at J; junction bases unmatched: 5. Germline CDR1 and CDR2: SGHNT and YYREEE (reference sequence). CDR3 loop: CASSLGAGQHYGYTF. CDR3 DNA sequence: TGTGCCAGCAGCTTGGGGGCGGGACAGCACTATGGCTACACCTTC.

The rearrangement links TRBV5-1 to TRBJ1-2; D is ambiguous. The ends were cut back, 0 bases at V and 0 bases at J, with 9 bases in the middle. The CDR3 loop spans 15 amino acids. Germline loops: CDR1 SGHRS, CDR2 YFSETQ. Here the CDR3 DNA reads TGCGCCAGCAGCTTGGGTGAGCTAGCTAACTATGGCTACACCTTC. It is translated as CASSLGELANYGYTF.

The chain uses TRBV7-2 and TRBJ2-7; TRBD2 matches 11 bases. The V gene end was trimmed by 4 bases and the J gene end by 2 bases; junction bases not matched to a gene: 4. Per germline, CDR1 SGHTA and CDR2 FQGNSA. The CDR3 loop spans 15 amino acids. The CDR3 here is CASSSLAGGPYEQYF. CDR3 bases: TGTGCCAGCAGCTCCCTAGCGGGGGGCCCCTACGAGCAGTACTTC.